This T cell receptor (beta chain) was captured in a study of tumor and adjacent non-tumor tissue in lung cancer. A modified ARM-PCR protocol with three rounds of nested PCR amplified TCRbeta. TCRdb called the multiplex PCR reads again in MiXCR, with one record for every CDR3 protein. The sample includes 85,000 to 100,000 distinct CDR3 sequences, 67% seen only once; the top ten take about 17%. Germline V gives CDR1 SGHAT, CDR2 FQDESV (reference sequence). V dropped 3 bases and J dropped 7 bases, with 20 bases sitting between them. The length of the CDR3 is 16 residues. This sample's RNA came from whole unsorted tissue.

The source material was lung tumor tissue. The chain employs TRBV11-1 and TRBJ2-3, with D perhaps assigned TRBD1 or TRBD2 (5 bases each). The source of this sequence is a man aged 55 to 70 with non-small cell lung cancer. CDR3: CASSFAQEASPHTQYF. CDR3 coding DNA: TGTGCCAGCAGCTTTGCACAGGAGGCCTCGCCACATACGCAGTATTTT.